The 21 T cell receptor beta chains in this list originate from one sample, sequenced in a study of read filtering for tumor transcriptome and immune sequencing. Molecular barcoded adaptors covering alpha/delta and beta/gamma chains were used on roughly 370 ng RNA. TCRdb fed the reads into MiXCR, producing one record per CDR3 protein. The sample includes 20,000 to 25,000 distinct CDR3 sequences, about 13% of them seen just once. The specimen was a population of CD138-negative cells sorted from bone marrow. The receptors come from a donor at least 40 years old with multiple myeloma.

This clonotype was seen many times. The chain joins TRBV20-1 to TRBJ2-5; a weak D match, TRBD1 (5 bases). The CDR3 is made up of 15 amino acids. The V end lost 3 bases, the J end lost 5 bases, and 19 bases lay between the germline ends. Per the germline V gene, CDR1 is DFQATT and CDR2 is SNEGSKA (reference sequence). CDR3 sequence: CSASYRGRVDETQYF. The CDR3 nucleotides read TGCAGTGCTAGTTATAGGGGCAGGGTGGACGAGACCCAGTACTTC.

Of note for this clonotype: This is likely a read error, given that the CDR3 carries no conserved phenylalanine or tryptophan at its end. V and J are TRBV19 and TRBJ2-7; D is possibly TRBD2 (6 bases). This CDR3 spans 15 amino acids. The germline V gene has CDR1 LNHDA and CDR2 SQIVND (reference sequence). Trimming cost V 4 bases and J 6 bases, with 19 bases left between them. The CDR3 here is CASSTPPGRGGEQYL. The CDR3 nucleotides read TGTGCCAGTAGTACCCCCCCTGGAAGGGGAGGCGAGCAGTACCTC.

This clonotype came up many times. This chain uses TRBV20-1 with TRBJ2-5; tentatively, D is TRBD1 (5 bases). Germline CDR1 is DFQATT and CDR2 is SNEGSKA (reference sequence). The CDR3 has 15 amino acids. V was shortened by 0 bases and J by 2 bases, with 13 bases between the two germline ends. The CDR3 nucleotides are TGCAGTGCTAGAGATCCCGCAGGGTCACAAGAGACCCAGTACTTC. Its translation is CSARDPAGSQETQYF.

The chain is built from TRBV11-2 and TRBJ1-2; 9 bases line up with TRBD1. The germline V gene encodes CDR1 SGHAT and CDR2 FQNNGV. The CDR3 totals 14 residues. V lost 5 bases, J lost 4 bases, and 5 bases stayed unmatched. The CDR3 DNA reads TGTGCCAGCAGCCCACTGGGACAGGGCTATGGCTACACCTTC. Its protein product is CASSPLGQGYGYTF.

This clonotype occurred many times. V usage is TRBV5-1 and J usage is TRBJ2-1; 13 bases align to TRBD2. CDR3 length: 19 amino acids. Looked up from germline, CDR1 is SGHRS and CDR2 is YFSETQ. The trim removed 2 bases at V and 1 base at J, leaving 9 bases unmatched. The CDR3 is CASSFSGTSGVWSYNEQFF. CDR3 coding DNA: TGCGCCAGCAGCTTCTCTGGGACTAGCGGGGTCTGGTCCTACAATGAGCAGTTCTTC.

This clonotype was seen ten or more times. The V call is TRBV6-5, the J call TRBJ2-3, with TRBD1 as a possible D gene (5 bases). V gave up 7 bases and J gave up 0 bases, with 17 bases separating them. This CDR3 is built from 16 residues. Germline assignment: CDR1 MNHEY and CDR2 SVGAGI. The CDR3 sequence: CASKQGMIVSTDTQYF. As DNA, the CDR3 is TGTGCCAGCAAGCAGGGTATGATTGTAAGCACAGATACGCAGTATTTT.

Of note for this clonotype: This may be a read error, as it is one base from a much larger clone. The genes are TRBV5-1 and TRBJ2-3, with D maybe TRBD1 (6 bases). The CDR3 runs to 15 residues. Per germline, CDR1 SGHRS and CDR2 YFSETQ. CDR3 in DNA: TGCGCCAGCAGCTTCCTGGCAGGGGAAGGAGATGCGCAGTATTTT. Its protein is CASSFLAGEGDAQYF.

This clonotype occurred many times. This rearrangement joins TRBV28 to TRBJ2-5; the D is unclear. Germline CDR1 MDHEN, CDR2 SYDVKM. Trimming removed 2 bases at V and 1 base at J, with 2 bases between. The CDR3 has 12 amino acids. The CDR3 nucleotides are TGTGCCAGCAGTTTAGTCCAAGAGACCCAGTACTTC. Translated: CASSLVQETQYF.

Ten or more counts support this clonotype. This chain links TRBV15 with TRBJ2-4, with TRBD2 matching 9 bases. The V and J ends lost 5 bases and 0 bases, in that order; junction bases with no gene match: 5. This CDR3 is 16 amino acids long. The germline V gene has CDR1 LNHNV and CDR2 YYDKDF (reference sequence). The CDR3 reads CATSLLAGLAKNIQYF. The CDR3 bases are TGTGCCACCAGCCTACTAGCGGGTCTAGCCAAAAACATTCAGTACTTC.

This clonotype was detected many times. The V gene is TRBV20-1, the J gene TRBJ2-7, with TRBD1 identical over 8 bases. CDR1 is DFQATT and CDR2 is SNEGSKA in the germline V gene (reference sequence). This CDR3 comprises 14 residues. J was trimmed by 4 bases and V by 4 bases; bases with no gene match: 9. CDR3 nucleotides: TGCAGTGCTAAGTCTAAAGGACAGGGATACGAGCAGTACTTC. Translated, it gives CSAKSKGQGYEQYF.

CDR3 nucleotides: TGTGCCAGCAGCCGAAGGGTCCCGGGCGACTACGAGCAGTACTTC. Translation: CASSRRVPGDYEQYF. The chain recombines TRBV7-9 with TRBJ2-7, with D unclear. This CDR3 contains 15 residues. V dropped 5 bases and J dropped 3 bases, with 17 bases sitting between them. Germline V gene data show CDR1 as SEHNR and CDR2 as FQNEAQ (reference sequence).

The V call is TRBV21-1, the J call TRBJ2-3; TRBD1 is the table's D call and was not checked against the DNA. TRBV21-1 is an annotated pseudogene. The CDR3 consists of 16 residues. DNA for the CDR3: TGTACCAGCAGCCCAGACAGATCCCGGAGCACAAATATGCAGTATTTT. Amino acids: CTSSPDRSRSTNMQYF.

The table lists this clonotype with many counts. This chain uses TRBV6-5 with TRBJ1-2; the D is unclear. The CDR3 consists of 13 residues. Germline V gives CDR1 MNHEY, CDR2 SVGAGI. Trimming removed 9 bases from V and 6 bases from J, with 17 bases in between. CDR3 sequence reads: CASLRSPYDGYTF. In DNA, the CDR3 is TGTGCCAGTCTCCGGTCGCCCTATGATGGCTACACCTTC.

This clonotype was recorded at least ten times. The chain joins TRBV6-5 to TRBJ2-3, with TRBD2 matching over 14 bases. This CDR3 spans 16 amino acids. Looked up from germline, CDR1 is MNHEY and CDR2 is SVGAGI. The junction had 4 bases not matched to a gene; V was cut back by 5 bases and J by 3 bases. The CDR3 DNA sequence: TGTGCCAGCAGTAGAAGACTAGCGGGAGGGACAGATACGCAGTATTTT. Its protein product is CASSRRLAGGTDTQYF.

At least ten counts were recorded for this clonotype. The chain uses TRBV20-1 and TRBJ2-5; 15 nucleotides match TRBD2. The CDR3 runs to 15 residues. From germline, CDR1 is DFQATT and CDR2 SNEGSKA (reference sequence). With 2 bases clipped from V and 6 bases from J, the junction kept 4 bases outside the gene matches. The CDR3 is CSARIGTSGRKTQYF. As DNA, the CDR3 is TGCAGTGCTAGAATTGGGACTAGCGGGAGGAAGACCCAGTACTTC.

This clonotype was found many times. V is TRBV5-1 and J is TRBJ1-3; no firm D call. Between the trimmed V and J ends, which lost 5 bases and 0 bases, there was a span of 6 bases. This CDR3 region has 13 residues. CDR1 SGHRS and CDR2 YFSETQ come from the germline V gene. CDR3 nucleotide sequence: TGCGCCAGCAGGACCTCCTCTGGAAACACCATATATTTT. Its protein is CASRTSSGNTIYF. The full variable domain, rest sourced from reference TRBV5-1 and TRBJ1-3, is KAGVTQTPRYLIKTRGQQVTLSCSPISGHRSVSWYQQTPGQGLQFLFEYFSETQRNKGNFPGRFSGRQFSNSRSEMNVSTLELGDSALYLCASRTSSGNTIYFGEGSWLTVV.

This clonotype was counted ten times or more. One end of the junction fails to match germline, which may point to a read error. V and J are TRBV29-1 and TRBJ2-1; D is uncertain. The germline CDR1 and CDR2 sequences are SQVTM and ANQGSEA. The CDR3 totals 11 residues. The CDR3 is CSVQDYNEQFF. CDR3 in DNA: TGCAGCGTTCAAGATTACAATGAGCAGTTCTTC.

The V gene is TRBV7-2, the J gene TRBJ2-5; 7 nucleotides agree with TRBD1. With V trimmed by 6 bases and J by 1 base, 2 bases remained unmatched. The CDR3 covers 13 residues. Germline V gene data show CDR1 as SGHTA and CDR2 as FQGNSA. CDR3 sequence (DNA): TGTGCCAGCAGACCAGGGGGCCAAGAGACCCAGTACTTC. Translated, it gives CASRPGGQETQYF.

In the case of this clonotype: Since a much larger clone is just one base distant, this may be a read error. The V and J genes are TRBV9 and TRBJ1-1; D is unclear. There are 13 residues in the CDR3. Germline values: CDR1 SGDLS, CDR2 YYNGEE. Between the trimmed V and J ends, which lost 7 bases and 1 base, there was a span of 11 bases. Written as DNA, the CDR3 is TGTGCCAGCGGCTCCGAGGGGAACACTGAAGCTTTCTTT. Translating it yields CASGSEGNTEAFF.

This clonotype was counted at least ten times. This sequence joins TRBV20-1 and TRBJ2-5; D may be TRBD2 (7 bases). The CDR3 is 14 amino acids. The germline CDR1 and CDR2 sequences are DFQATT and SNEGSKA (reference sequence). CDR3 residues: CSVSTNAGAGTQYF. Written as DNA, the CDR3 is TGCAGCGTTTCTACCAACGCGGGGGCCGGGACCCAGTACTTC.

This clonotype has at least ten counts. This rearrangement joins TRBV15 to TRBJ1-5, with 7 positions matching TRBD1. The trim removed 8 bases at V and 5 bases at J, leaving 9 bases unmatched. CDR3 length: 14 residues. Germline-derived CDR1 and CDR2 are LNHNV and YYDKDF (reference sequence). The CDR3 DNA reads TGTGCCACCTGGTCAGGGGGTCACGATCAGCCCCAGCATTTT. Its translation is CATWSGGHDQPQHF.